The rows below give T cell receptor beta chains drawn from one sample of a study of blood T cell repertoires in COVID-19. Assay used: immunoSEQ multiplex PCR; TCRdb lists only in-frame clones, some missing. Altogether about 360,000 clones are present, around nine tenths being singletons, with the ten largest covering about 7.6%. The sample was peripheral blood. These receptors were collected from a woman in her sixties or seventies with COVID-19, enrolled during active disease. Both conserved end residues are part of each CDR3. D genes are given only for firm matches.

v_call: TRBV12-3/TRBV12-4
d_call: NA
cdr3_aa: CASSIGGRRGYTF

v_call: TRBV7-2
d_call: TRBD1
cdr3_aa: CASSSGQGGNTIYF

v_call: TRBV5-6
d_call: NA
cdr3_aa: CASSSDYYEQYF

v_call: TRBV21-1
d_call: NA
cdr3_aa: CASSKGGTVNTEAFF

v_call: TRBV4-3
d_call: NA
cdr3_aa: CASSQVTAGYGYTF

v_call: TRBV12-3/TRBV12-4
d_call: TRBD2
cdr3_aa: CASSLSGGGQFF

v_call: TRBV4-3
d_call: NA
cdr3_aa: CASSQEPRGQPQHF

v_call: TRBV5-1
d_call: TRBD1
cdr3_aa: CASSQGANSPLHF

v_call: TRBV6-5
d_call: NA
cdr3_aa: CASSTGQLNTEAFF

v_call: TRBV4-2
d_call: TRBD2
cdr3_aa: CASSQDRSAGGLSETQYF

v_call: TRBV30
d_call: TRBD1
cdr3_aa: CAWSTTGTGYGYTF

v_call: TRBV9
d_call: NA
cdr3_aa: CASSVAEGLGTEAFF

v_call: TRBV4-1
d_call: NA
cdr3_aa: CASSLTPGHSSTDTQYF

v_call: TRBV4-1
d_call: NA
cdr3_aa: CASSHFRGGVGYGYTF

v_call: TRBV27
d_call: TRBD1
cdr3_aa: CASSRTHWTGSVDTQYF

v_call: TRBV2
d_call: TRBD1
cdr3_aa: CASSEVPAGGYNEQFF

v_call: TRBV5-6
d_call: TRBD2
cdr3_aa: CASSPSGGRWENEQFF

v_call: TRBV27
d_call: TRBD2
cdr3_aa: CASSLWGGRGDTDTQYF

v_call: TRBV4-1
d_call: NA
cdr3_aa: CASSPTLQAVPSPLHF

v_call: TRBV7-9
d_call: NA
cdr3_aa: CASSLNSGYGYTF

v_call: TRBV11-2
d_call: NA
cdr3_aa: CASSLEMTSNYGYTF

v_call: TRBV20-1
d_call: NA
cdr3_aa: CSASGGTPYGYTF

v_call: TRBV11-3
d_call: TRBD2
cdr3_aa: CASSLAAGGYNEQFF

v_call: TRBV23-1
d_call: NA
cdr3_aa: CASTLRQIVPYGYTF

v_call: TRBV13
d_call: TRBD1
cdr3_aa: CASSARQGNQPQHF

v_call: TRBV9
d_call: NA
cdr3_aa: CASSVAVTVNYGYTF

v_call: TRBV12-5
d_call: TRBD1
cdr3_aa: CASGLGQGTTEAFF

v_call: TRBV6-5
d_call: TRBD1
cdr3_aa: CASRGQGNTGELFF

v_call: TRBV19
d_call: NA
cdr3_aa: CASSNPDSLVRPQHF

v_call: TRBV6-6
d_call: TRBD2
cdr3_aa: CASSLYALAGGRQATGELFF

v_call: TRBV5-6
d_call: TRBD2
cdr3_aa: CATRVTGGKYEQYF

v_call: TRBV4-3
d_call: NA
cdr3_aa: CASSQLGGEGGYTF

v_call: TRBV3-1/TRBV3-2
d_call: NA
cdr3_aa: CASSLGGAPDNEQFF

v_call: TRBV6-5
d_call: NA
cdr3_aa: CASSTGTYEQYF

v_call: TRBV19
d_call: TRBD2
cdr3_aa: CASSRRVGEGEQYF

v_call: TRBV7-6
d_call: NA
cdr3_aa: CASSLVQLGEQFF

v_call: TRBV2
d_call: NA
cdr3_aa: CASSRLVGGTSGVFGANVLTF

v_call: TRBV10-3
d_call: TRBD2
cdr3_aa: CAISSRGGDYNEQFF

v_call: TRBV6-5
d_call: NA
cdr3_aa: CASSYEESDTEAFF

v_call: TRBV6-6
d_call: TRBD2
cdr3_aa: CASSYSAGSTDTQYF

v_call: TRBV13
d_call: TRBD1
cdr3_aa: CASSFTGGRNGYTF

v_call: TRBV5-6
d_call: TRBD2
cdr3_aa: CASSLALERGSSYNEQFF

v_call: TRBV7-9
d_call: TRBD2
cdr3_aa: CASSLGGTETQYF

v_call: TRBV7-9
d_call: TRBD2
cdr3_aa: CASSNSGGSDEQFF

v_call: TRBV9
d_call: TRBD1
cdr3_aa: CASSVGSGGQFGGELFF

v_call: TRBV4-2
d_call: NA
cdr3_aa: CASSQVAQETQYF

v_call: TRBV6-5
d_call: NA
cdr3_aa: CASSPSPQGSYEQYF

v_call: TRBV6-5
d_call: NA
cdr3_aa: CASSYSWQLEMPQHF

v_call: TRBV7-2
d_call: TRBD2
cdr3_aa: CASSSAVIAGGTDTQYF

v_call: TRBV5-1
d_call: TRBD2
cdr3_aa: CARSLAPNVGRGGRQETQYF

v_call: TRBV7-9
d_call: TRBD1
cdr3_aa: CASSQRWEGQGRYGYTF

v_call: TRBV11-1
d_call: NA
cdr3_aa: CASSLERVADTDTQYF

v_call: TRBV7-6
d_call: TRBD2
cdr3_aa: CASSLAGGTGELFF

v_call: TRBV11-2
d_call: NA
cdr3_aa: CASSLTTGVYAEAFF

v_call: TRBV5-1
d_call: NA
cdr3_aa: CASSSSGYTEAFF